The 12 T cell receptor beta chains given below trace back to one sample, sequenced in a study of T cell responses to AZD1222 COVID-19 vaccine. Assay used: immunoSEQ multiplex PCR; TCRdb lists only in-frame clones, some missing. The table records 150,000 to 200,000 clones, roughly nine tenths of them present only once. Material: peripheral blood, obtained on day 0 of MenACWY control vaccination. The source of these receptors is an adult in good health.

V is TRBV30 and J is TRBJ1-1; D gene unclear. CDR3 size: 12 residues. The V end lost 5 bases, the J end lost 6 bases, and 13 bases lay between the germline ends. Germline CDR1 reads GTSNPN; CDR2 reads SVGIG (reference sequence). CDR3 nucleotide sequence: TGTGCCTGGGGCCGTCGGTCGGCTGAAGCTTTCTTT. Translating it yields CAWGRRSAEAFF. Full variable domain (outside the CDR3, taken from reference TRBV30 and TRBJ1-1): SQTIHQWPATLVQPVGSPLSLECTVEGTSNPNLYWYRQAAGRGLQLLFYSVGIGQISSEVPQNLSASRPQDRQFILSSKKLLLSDSGFYLCAWGRRSAEAFFGQGTRLTVV.

V gene TRBV30 combines with J gene TRBJ2-7; D possibly corresponds to TRBD2 (6 bases). The CDR3 is 15 residues long. V lost 0 bases and J lost 2, with 14 bases in between. The germline V gene has CDR1 GTSNPN and CDR2 SVGIG (reference sequence). DNA for the CDR3: TGTGCCTGGAGTGTACGGGGTCGACTAGCCTACGAGCAGTACTTC. It encodes CAWSVRGRLAYEQYF.

This clone has just a few counts. The chain joins TRBV4-2 to TRBJ2-5; 7 bases match TRBD1. Germline assignment: CDR1 LGHNA and CDR2 YNFKEQ. CDR3 length equals 14 residues. The V segment lost 4 bases and the J segment 4 bases; nucleotides outside the gene matches: 6. The CDR3 loop is CASSLDRESETQYF. In DNA, the CDR3 is TGTGCCAGCAGCCTTGACAGGGAGTCAGAGACCCAGTACTTC.

The genes are TRBV7-8 and TRBJ1-1; maybe TRBD1 (5 bases). V was pared by 5 bases and J by 1 base, with 11 bases between. CDR1 is SGHVS and CDR2 is FQNEAQ in the germline V gene. The CDR3 is made up of 14 amino acids. The CDR3 DNA reads as TGTGCCAGCAGCGCGGGACTGTCGAACACTGAAGCTTTCTTT. Its protein product is CASSAGLSNTEAFF.

The rearrangement joins TRBV27 to TRBJ1-2; D may be TRBD1 (5 bases). The CDR3 sequence is 18 residues long. Germline V gives CDR1 MNHEY, CDR2 SMNVEV (reference sequence). The germline V and J ends were trimmed by 0 bases and 1 base, with 18 bases remaining between them. The CDR3 is CASSLSYRGQGFNYGYTF. CDR3 nucleotide sequence: TGTGCCAGCAGTTTATCTTATCGAGGGCAGGGTTTTAACTATGGCTACACCTTC.

The V and J genes are TRBV28 and TRBJ1-3, with D hard to call. The CDR3 has 16 residues. Germline V gene sequence: CDR1 MDHEN, CDR2 SYDVKM. Trimming took 7 bases from V and 0 from J, leaving 16 bases between them. The CDR3 DNA follows: TGTGCCAGCACCACCTTCGGGAAACCCTCTGGAAACACCATATATTTT. It translates to CASTTFGKPSGNTIYF.

The genes are TRBV5-1 and TRBJ2-3; D is undetermined. Germline CDR1 and CDR2: SGHRS and YFSETQ. This CDR3 spans 16 amino acids. Trimming removed 2 bases at V and 6 bases at J, with 19 bases between. CDR3 sequence (DNA): TGCGCCAGCAGCTTAGTGGGCGCGCCCGATGGGGATACGCAGTATTTT. It is translated as CASSLVGAPDGDTQYF.

V usage is TRBV19 and J usage is TRBJ2-1; D not certain. V lost 3 bases, J lost 5 bases, and 11 bases lay in between. The CDR3 is made up of 14 amino acids. Germline V gene data show CDR1 as LNHDA and CDR2 as SQIVND (reference sequence). This CDR3 reads CASSIGRDDNEQFF. DNA for the CDR3: TGTGCCAGTAGTATCGGTAGAGATGACAATGAGCAGTTCTTC.

This chain uses TRBV9 with TRBJ2-1, with 7 bases aligning to TRBD1. The CDR3 covers 16 residues. J gave up 3 bases and V 0 bases, and 6 bases lay outside the gene matches. Germline-derived CDR1 and CDR2 are SGDLS and YYNGEE. The CDR3 DNA reads TGTGCCAGCAGCGTAGTCGGGACAGCTTACTACAATGAGCAGTTCTTC. This sequence encodes CASSVVGTAYYNEQFF. Full variable domain (rest looked up from reference TRBV9 and TRBJ2-1): DSGVTQTPKHLITATGQRVTLRCSPRSGDLSVYWYQQSLDQGLQFLIQYYNGEERAKGNILERFSAQQFPDLHSELNLSSLELGDSALYFCASSVVGTAYYNEQFFGPGTRLTVL.

The V gene is TRBV9, the J gene TRBJ2-7; maybe TRBD1 (6 bases). Trimming pared 0 bases from V and 0 bases from J, leaving 10 bases between. Germline V gives CDR1 SGDLS, CDR2 YYNGEE. The CDR3 is 15 residues long. The CDR3 nucleotides are TGTGCCAGCAGCGTAGGACAGGACATCTCCTACGAGCAGTACTTC. Its protein product is CASSVGQDISYEQYF.

This clone was picked up one time. This rearrangement joins TRBV10-1 to TRBJ2-1, with a weak D call TRBD2 (6 bases). CDR3 length: 12 amino acids. V lost 6 bases to trimming and J lost 3 bases, with 6 bases between them. The germline CDR1 and CDR2 sequences are WNHNN and SYGVQD (reference sequence). Written as DNA, the CDR3 is TGCGCCAGCAGCGGGAGCTACAATGAGCAGTTCTTC. This sequence encodes CASSGSYNEQFF.

This clone was found once. The chain recombines TRBV4-2 with TRBJ1-2; D is undetermined. Trimming pared 0 bases from V and 4 bases from J, leaving 9 bases between. There are 14 residues in the CDR3. Per germline, CDR1 LGHNA and CDR2 YNFKEQ. The CDR3 DNA reads TGTGCCAGCAGCCAAGAGCCTCACAGCTATGGCTACACCTTC. Its translation: CASSQEPHSYGYTF.